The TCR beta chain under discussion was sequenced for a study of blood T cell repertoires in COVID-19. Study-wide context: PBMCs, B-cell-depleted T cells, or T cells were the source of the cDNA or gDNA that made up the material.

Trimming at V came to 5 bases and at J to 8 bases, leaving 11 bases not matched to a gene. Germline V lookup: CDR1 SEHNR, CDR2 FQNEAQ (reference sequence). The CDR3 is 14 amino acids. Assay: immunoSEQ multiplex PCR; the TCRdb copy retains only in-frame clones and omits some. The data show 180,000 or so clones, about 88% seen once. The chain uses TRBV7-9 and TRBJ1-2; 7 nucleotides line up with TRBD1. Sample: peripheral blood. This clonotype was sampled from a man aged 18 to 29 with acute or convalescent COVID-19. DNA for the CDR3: TGTGCCAGCAGCCAGGGGGTTTCATCTCGGGGCTACACCTTC. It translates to CASSQGVSSRGYTF.